This T cell receptor (beta chain) is drawn from a study of blood T cell repertoires in COVID-19. Original methodology: Counts of nucleated cells, estimated from reference gene primer amplification, were obtained. Produced via immunoSEQ multiplex PCR; TCRdb's table is partial and in-frame only. The V and J calls and clone size come from that table; D and trimming were worked out from the DNA. The profile shows 55,000 to 65,000 clones, over 75% of them singletons. Trimming took 5 bases from V and 4 from J, leaving 20 bases between them. From germline, CDR1 is ENHRY and CDR2 SYGVKD. There are 17 residues in the CDR3.

The chain recombines TRBV10-3 with TRBJ2-2, with D perhaps TRBD2 (6 bases). Sequencing used peripheral blood. The receptor was derived from a man between 60 and 70 years old with active or convalescent COVID-19. CDR3 nucleotides: TGTGCCATCAGTCAAGCCCCGGGACTCAAAATCACCGGGGAGCTGTTTTTT. This translates into CAISQAPGLKITGELFF.